This TCR beta chain appears in the sequencing data of a study of identical twins. The germline V gene encodes CDR1 SGDLS and CDR2 YYNGEE. There are 15 residues in the CDR3. Trimming removed 4 bases from V and 2 bases from J; junction bases left unmatched: 7. Using its own MiXCR run on the 5' RACE reads, TCRdb lists one record per CDR3 protein. The table includes roughly 690,000 distinct CDR3 sequences, approximately 21% detected once. This same sample was also part of a study on T cells expressing NK-cell markers. Per that study: The authors derived TCR beta repertoires from sorted CD3+CD56+NKG2C+, CD3+CD56+NKG2C- and CD3+CD56-NKG2C+ T cells.

Sample: PBMCs. The V gene is TRBV9, the J gene TRBJ2-3; 7 positions match TRBD2. The receptor's source is a young woman in good health. The CDR3 protein is CASSPRDYNTDTQYF. DNA of the CDR3: TGTGCCAGCAGCCCACGGGACTATAACACAGATACGCAGTATTTT.